Listed below are T cell receptor beta chains from one sample, sequenced in a study of OX40 agonist ivuxolimab in advanced cancers. Data came from immunoSEQ multiplex PCR; TCRdb stores just in-frame clones and leaves some out. The table shows about 16,000 clones, with 84% occurring only once. This material consisted of CD4+ or CD8+ T cells sorted from blood, taken in a trial of the OX40 agonist ivuxolimab. The receptors were gathered from an adult with an advanced solid tumor such as melanoma, head and neck, liver or kidney cancer. Both conserved end residues are trimmed from each CDR3.

TRBJ2-1,TRBV4-3,ASSPGHGLAGGQQF
TRBJ2-7,TRBV9,ASSIRPGQATYEQY
TRBJ2-3,TRBV2,ASSDDTSGGWADTQY
TRBJ1-1,TRBV4-3,ASSQDVLGNTEAF
TRBJ2-3,TRBV7-2,ASSLGQGSSTDTQY
TRBJ2-3,TRBV19,ASSMGGKGTDTQY
TRBJ1-5,TRBV27,ASSPHLRGEGQPQH
TRBJ2-2,TRBV5-1,ASRPWTGRNGELF
TRBJ2-1,TRBV7-3,ASSLFLPRASGGADEQF
TRBJ1-2,TRBV29-1,SVEEGDGYT
TRBJ2-7,TRBV27,ASRLAGVNEQY
TRBJ2-7,TRBV19,ASSTSPGSYEQY
TRBJ1-2,TRBV6-5,ASSYSSGDGYT
TRBJ1-5,TRBV5-6,ASSLAGEGPSSPQH
TRBJ1-5,TRBV27,ASSLSSGAWGGAQH
TRBJ2-1,TRBV6-1,ASSDTGDPF
TRBJ2-7,TRBV9,ASSVLASGPTYEQY
TRBJ2-3,TRBV6-5,ASSSPDGVYSDTQY
TRBJ2-7,TRBV30,AWSVMASGLRPAYEQY
TRBJ2-7,TRBV25-1,ASSLPGYEQY
TRBJ2-3,TRBV7-9,ASSLAIYSTDTQY
TRBJ1-2,TRBV2,ASSESSDPRGYT
TRBJ2-3,TRBV9,ASSVGQGPPDTQY
TRBJ2-3,TRBV5-6,ASSRDSWGTDTQY
TRBJ1-2,TRBV7-9,ASSLIVDRNYGYT
TRBJ1-2,TRBV5-4,ASRWRGGRDGYT
TRBJ1-2,TRBV10-2,ASSESGSPRDGYT
TRBJ2-7,TRBV28,ASSSRLAGGEQY
TRBJ2-7,TRBV7-9,ASSLASVDSGYEQY
TRBJ1-1,TRBV7-9,ASSPRDATEAF
TRBJ2-1,TRBV19,ASRWTSGGVIEQF
TRBJ1-5,TRBV6-5,ASSLKGPNQPQH
TRBJ2-7,TRBV27,ASSLVGDEQY
TRBJ1-1,TRBV10-3,AIQTGNTEAF
TRBJ2-7,TRBV6-5,ASRTSGYEQY
TRBJ2-1,TRBV7-2,ASSPRVLQGEQF
TRBJ2-7,TRBV5-4,ASSLRGRTYEQY
TRBJ1-2,TRBV27,ASSLLGERGYT
TRBJ1-3,TRBV9,ASSQSSGNTIY
TRBJ1-4,TRBV18,ASTFGTDHNEKLF
TRBJ1-4,TRBV7-4,ASSLARHPLF
TRBJ2-2,TRBV5-5,ASSWTGGGRGELF
TRBJ2-1,TRBV28,ASSSGTSGRGLYNEQF
TRBJ2-7,TRBV9,ASSADGAYEQY
TRBJ2-2,TRBV5-6,ASSLAAETGELF
TRBJ1-1,TRBV2,ASSVEGQNTEAF
TRBJ1-4,TRBV5-1,ASSDRGLTEKLF
TRBJ2-3,TRBV5-4,ASSFGPLNSPDTQY
TRBJ1-2,TRBV27,ASSKQGTNYGYT
TRBJ2-3,TRBV30,AWSVGLGTDTQY
TRBJ2-2,TRBV6-1,AITDTGELF
TRBJ2-3,TRBV7-2,ASSLGGRAADTQY
TRBJ2-5,TRBV29-1,SVEDLFSGRAGVETQY
TRBJ2-1,TRBV28,ASTTDRGSYEQF
TRBJ1-1,TRBV11-2,ASSQVLGQRVEAF
TRBJ2-1,TRBV7-7,ASSPGLAGVGYEQF
TRBJ2-7,TRBV4-1,ASSQGPGTTNYEQY
TRBJ2-7,TRBV19,ASSLQGWAHEQY
TRBJ2-5,TRBV19,ASSIVPPAPKASLSKTQY
TRBJ2-7,TRBV9,ASSVGSGTYEQY